One and the same sample provided the 18 T cell receptor beta chains below, sequenced in a study of kidney transplant recipient with SARS-CoV-2 infection. TCRdb re-called the reads through MiXCR, storing one row per CDR3 protein. The sample has approximately 240,000 distinct CDR3 sequences; about 30% are singletons. Sequencing used a blood sample, obtained at baseline and between days 110 and 120 from a kidney transplant recipient. All receptors derive from a male patient in his 30s who had COVID-19 and was a kidney transplant recipient. Some T cells may be graft donor cells.

Concerning this clonotype: Since a much larger clone is just one base distant, this may be a read error. Here the CDR3 reads CAISGSGGFSGNTIYF. The CDR3 nucleotides are TGTGCCATCAGTGGGTCAGGGGGGTTCTCTGGAAACACCATATATTTT. The V call is TRBV10-3, the J call TRBJ1-3, with TRBD1 matching 7 bases. The length of the CDR3 is 16 residues. The ends lost 4 bases at V and 0 bases at J; junction bases unmatched: 6. CDR1 is ENHRY and CDR2 is SYGVKD in the germline V gene.

In this sample, this clonotype is large. V and J are TRBV13 and TRBJ2-2; D is undetermined. This CDR3 region has 13 residues. The ends were cut back, 3 bases at V and 6 bases at J, with 8 bases in the middle. From germline, CDR1 is PRHDT and CDR2 FYEKMQ (reference sequence). The CDR3 sequence: CASSFTPAGELFF. The CDR3 nucleotides are TGTGCCAGCAGCTTCACCCCCGCCGGGGAGCTGTTTTTT.

The sample holds many counts of this clonotype. The rearrangement joins TRBV19 to TRBJ1-2; unclear D gene. Trimming removed 5 bases from V and 4 bases from J, with 23 bases in between. The length of the CDR3 is 17 residues. Germline V CDR1 and CDR2: LNHDA, SQIVND (reference sequence). The CDR3 here is CASSPRATNRKTYGYTF. Written as DNA, the CDR3 is TGTGCCAGTAGTCCAAGGGCGACAAATCGAAAGACCTATGGCTACACCTTC.

This clonotype showed up many times. The genes are TRBV8-2 and TRBJ2-6. TRBV8-2 constitutes a pseudogene. The length of the CDR3 is 17 residues. CDR3 loop: CGSGGRITQSRANVLTF. In nucleotides, the CDR3 is TGTGGCAGTGGCGGCAGGATAACACAAAGTCGGGCCAACGTCCTGACTTTC.

With respect to this clonotype: Given a much more abundant clone one base away, this may be a read error. This chain joins TRBV10-2 and TRBJ1-2; no reliable D call. The germline CDR1 and CDR2 sequences are WSHSY and SAAADI. The length of the CDR3 is 17 residues. V lost 5 bases and J lost 4, with 23 bases in between. CDR3 DNA sequence: TGCGCCAGCAGTAAGTGCGCCACTTCTAGAAAGGCCTATGGCTACACCTTC. Its protein is CASSKCATSRKAYGYTF.

This clonotype was found many times. V gene TRBV6-5 combines with J gene TRBJ1-2, with D unresolved. V was clipped by 8 bases and J by 2 bases, with 9 bases between them. Germline lookup yields CDR1 MNHEY and CDR2 SVGAGI. This CDR3 spans 12 amino acids. As DNA, the CDR3 is TGTGCCAGCGTCTACAGAAACTATGGCTACACCTTC. This encodes CASVYRNYGYTF.

This clonotype was found once. At one boundary the junction diverges from the germline segment, which might be a read error. The chain is built from TRBV3-1 and TRBJ1-2, with 7 nucleotides matching TRBD1. CDR1 and CDR2 (germline): LGHDT, YNNKEL (reference sequence). The CDR3 has 14 amino acids. CDR3 bases: TGTGCCAGCAGCCCAGGGGGTGCTAACTATGGCTGCACCTTC. Its protein product is CASSPGGANYGCTF.

Of note for this clonotype: This may stem from a read error, because a much larger clone lies one nucleotide away. This chain joins TRBV7-2 and TRBJ2-3; 10 bases match TRBD2. The closer fit of TRBJ2-7 to the DNA end suggests the J call may be wrong. This CDR3 spans 15 amino acids. The germline V gene encodes CDR1 SGHTA and CDR2 FQGNSA. The DNA for the CDR3 is TGTGCCAGCAGCTTATTCCTAGCGGGAGTTTACAAGCAGTACTTC. Its protein is CASSLFLAGVYKQYF.

This clonotype appeared a single time. A single base separates this from a much larger clone, so it may be a read error. The rearrangement uses TRBV7-9 and TRBJ2-6; D perhaps matches TRBD1 (5 bases). Germline V gene data show CDR1 as SEHNR and CDR2 as FQNEAQ (reference sequence). The CDR3 loop spans 15 amino acids. The DNA of the CDR3 is TGTGCCAGCAGTCTACCCTACTCTGGGGCCAACGTCCTGGCTTTC. Protein: CASSLPYSGANVLAF.

This clonotype was seen a few times. This CDR3 is CASSYKLSMRKTYGYTF. DNA of the CDR3: TGTGCCAGCAGTTACAAGCTCTCTATGCGAAAGACCTATGGCTACACCTTC. V usage is TRBV6-5 and J usage is TRBJ1-2; D uncertain. The CDR3 totals 17 residues. The V gene's germline CDR1 is MNHEY and CDR2 SVGAGI. V lost 2 bases to trimming and J lost 4 bases, with 20 bases between them.

J is TRBJ2-1 and V is TRBV27, with D possibly TRBD1 on 6 matching bases. V was clipped by 6 bases and J by 9 bases, with 15 bases between them. Germline V CDR1 and CDR2: MNHEY, SMNVEV (reference sequence). The CDR3 runs 13 residues. This CDR3 is CASSQDSWSEQFF. The CDR3 bases are TGTGCCAGCAGCCAGGACAGTTGGAGTGAGCAGTTCTTC.

Worth noting for this clonotype: A much larger clone differs from this one at a single base, so this may be a read error. This chain uses TRBV11-1 with TRBJ1-1; a possible D gene is TRBD1 (6 bases). The CDR3 runs 15 residues. Germline lookup yields CDR1 SGHAT and CDR2 FQDESV (reference sequence). The CDR3 DNA reads TGTGCCAGCAACTTACGCGGGGCAGGGGCCCCTAAAGCTTTCTTT. Translating gives CASNLRGAGAPKAFF.

This clonotype has at least ten counts. V and J are TRBV11-3 and TRBJ2-2; D remains unclear. This CDR3 spans 16 amino acids. Germline CDR1 and CDR2: SGHNT and YENEEA. With 1 base removed from V and 6 bases from J, the gap between germline ends came to 15 bases. The CDR3 spells CASSLVFRYLPGELFF. The DNA for the CDR3 is TGTGCCAGCAGCTTAGTTTTTCGCTATTTACCCGGGGAGCTGTTTTTT.

Remarks on this clonotype: One base away lies a much larger clone, so this may be a sequencing read error. CDR3 coding DNA: TGTGCCAGCAGCTCTCGACGGGGGGCCTACGAGCAGTACTTC. It encodes CASSSRRGAYEQYF. The genes are TRBV11-2 and TRBJ2-7, with 7 bases that match TRBD2. Germline lookup yields CDR1 SGHAT and CDR2 FQNNGV. The trim removed 4 bases at V and 2 bases at J, leaving 5 bases unmatched. The CDR3 loop spans 14 amino acids.

This clonotype was seen ten or more times. V gene TRBV7-7 combines with J gene TRBJ2-2, with D tentatively TRBD1 (5 bases). V was pared by 5 bases and J by 6 bases, with 16 bases between. The CDR3 totals 15 residues. Germline values: CDR1 SSHAT, CDR2 FNYEAQ (reference sequence). CDR3: CASSLSGAGPGELFF. CDR3 sequence (DNA): TGTGCCAGCAGCCTGTCTGGGGCCGGCCCCGGGGAGCTGTTTTTT.

The table lists this clonotype with many counts. The CDR3 protein is CATSSLGSTRKTYGYTF. The CDR3 DNA reads TGTGCCACCAGTAGTCTGGGTAGTACCAGAAAGACCTATGGCTACACCTTC. V usage is TRBV24-1 and J usage is TRBJ1-2; D is undetermined. Germline CDR1 and CDR2: KGHDR and SFDVKD. V lost 6 bases to trimming and J lost 4 bases, with 23 bases between them. This CDR3 contains 17 residues.

Details on this clonotype: A much larger clone is a single base away; this may be a read error. The chain couples TRBV7-7 to TRBJ1-2; the D is unclear. This CDR3 contains 17 residues. The V end lost 5 bases, the J end lost 4 bases, and 23 bases lay between the germline ends. In germline, CDR1 is SSHAT, CDR2 FNYEAQ (reference sequence). The chain's CDR3 is CASSHYAKCRRTYGYTF. CDR3 bases: TGTGCCAGCAGCCATTATGCTAAGTGCCGAAGGACCTATGGCTACACCTTC.

This chain uses TRBV5-6 with TRBJ2-5; TRBD1 matches 7 bases. CDR3 length equals 14 residues. The junction had 7 bases not matched to a gene; V was cut back by 3 bases and J by 5 bases. Germline CDR1 is SGHDT and CDR2 is YYEEEE. CDR3 residues: CASSSVGQVETQYF. CDR3 nucleotides: TGTGCCAGCAGCTCGGTTGGACAGGTGGAGACCCAGTACTTC.